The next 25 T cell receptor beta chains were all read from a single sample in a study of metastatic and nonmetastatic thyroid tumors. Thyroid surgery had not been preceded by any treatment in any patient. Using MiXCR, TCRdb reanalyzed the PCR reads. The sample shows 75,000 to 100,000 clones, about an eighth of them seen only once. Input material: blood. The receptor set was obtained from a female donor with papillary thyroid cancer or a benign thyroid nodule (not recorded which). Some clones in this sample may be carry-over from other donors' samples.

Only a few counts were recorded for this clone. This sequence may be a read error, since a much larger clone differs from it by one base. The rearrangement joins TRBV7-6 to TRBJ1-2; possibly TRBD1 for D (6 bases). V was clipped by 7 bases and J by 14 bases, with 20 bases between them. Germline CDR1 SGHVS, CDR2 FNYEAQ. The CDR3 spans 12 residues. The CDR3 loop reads CASIPTGREATF. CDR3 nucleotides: TGTGCCAGCATCCCCACAGGGAGGGAGGCGACCTTC.

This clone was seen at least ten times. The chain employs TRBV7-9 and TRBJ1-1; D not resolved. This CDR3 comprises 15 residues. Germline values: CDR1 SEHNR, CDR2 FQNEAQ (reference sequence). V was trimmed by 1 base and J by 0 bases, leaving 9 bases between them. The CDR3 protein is CASSLGSTVNTEAFF. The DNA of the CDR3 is TGTGCCAGCAGCTTAGGTTCCACAGTGAACACTGAAGCTTTCTTT.

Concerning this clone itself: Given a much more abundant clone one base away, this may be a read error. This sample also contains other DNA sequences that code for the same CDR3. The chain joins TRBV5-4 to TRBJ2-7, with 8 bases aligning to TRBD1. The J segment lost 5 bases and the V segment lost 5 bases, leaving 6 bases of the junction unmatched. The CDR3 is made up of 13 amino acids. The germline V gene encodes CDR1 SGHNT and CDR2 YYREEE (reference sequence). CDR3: CASSPTGVHEQYF. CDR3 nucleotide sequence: TGTGCCAGCAGTCCGACAGGGGTACACGAGCAGTACTTC. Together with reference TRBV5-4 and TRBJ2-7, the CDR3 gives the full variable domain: ETGVTQSPTHLIKTRGQQVTLRCSSQSGHNTVSWYQQALGQGPQFIFQYYREEENGRGNFPPRFSGLQFPNYSSELNVNALELDDSALYLCASSPTGVHEQYFGPGTRLTVT.

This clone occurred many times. CDR3 protein: CSARGLAETSEQFF. CDR3 bases: TGCAGTGCTAGAGGACTAGCGGAGACATCTGAGCAGTTCTTC. The V call is TRBV20-1, the J call TRBJ2-1; 9 bases map to TRBD2. The CDR3 spans 14 residues. The trim removed 1 base at V and 9 bases at J, leaving 7 bases unmatched. Germline CDR1 DFQATT, CDR2 SNEGSKA (reference sequence).

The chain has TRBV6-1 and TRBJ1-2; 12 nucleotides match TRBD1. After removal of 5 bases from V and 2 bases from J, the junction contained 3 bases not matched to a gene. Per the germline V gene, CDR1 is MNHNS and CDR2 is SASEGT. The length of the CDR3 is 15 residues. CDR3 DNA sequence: TGTGCCAGCAGTAGGGGACAGGGGGCAAACTATGGCTACACCTTC. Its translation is CASSRGQGANYGYTF.

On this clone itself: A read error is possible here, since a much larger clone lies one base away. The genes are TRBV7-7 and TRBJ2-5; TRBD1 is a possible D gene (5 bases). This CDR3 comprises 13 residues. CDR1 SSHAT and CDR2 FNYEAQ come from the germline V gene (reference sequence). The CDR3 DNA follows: TGTGCTAGCAGCTTATCCCAGGGAGAGACCCAGTACTTC. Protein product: CASSLSQGETQYF.

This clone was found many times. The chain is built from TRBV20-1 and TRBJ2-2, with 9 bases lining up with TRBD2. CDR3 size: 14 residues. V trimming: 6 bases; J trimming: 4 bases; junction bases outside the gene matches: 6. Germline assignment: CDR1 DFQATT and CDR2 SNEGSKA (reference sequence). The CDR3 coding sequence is TGCAGTGCCACCGGGACTAGCAGCACCGGGGAGCTGTTTTTT. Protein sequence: CSATGTSSTGELFF.

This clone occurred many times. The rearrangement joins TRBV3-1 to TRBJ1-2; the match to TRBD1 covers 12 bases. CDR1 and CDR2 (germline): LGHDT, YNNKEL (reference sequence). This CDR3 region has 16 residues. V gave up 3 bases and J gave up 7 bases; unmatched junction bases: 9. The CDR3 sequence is CASSQVTGDRGRGYTF. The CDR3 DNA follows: TGTGCCAGCAGCCAGGTGACGGGGGACAGGGGGCGTGGCTACACCTTC.

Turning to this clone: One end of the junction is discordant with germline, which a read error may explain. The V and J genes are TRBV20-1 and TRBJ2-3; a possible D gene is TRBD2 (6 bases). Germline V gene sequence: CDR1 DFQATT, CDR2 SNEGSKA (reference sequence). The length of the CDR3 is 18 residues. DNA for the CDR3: TGCAGTGCTACCAATAGCGGAAGGCCTTACAAGAGCACAGATACGAAGTATTTT. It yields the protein CSATNSGRPYKSTDTKYF.

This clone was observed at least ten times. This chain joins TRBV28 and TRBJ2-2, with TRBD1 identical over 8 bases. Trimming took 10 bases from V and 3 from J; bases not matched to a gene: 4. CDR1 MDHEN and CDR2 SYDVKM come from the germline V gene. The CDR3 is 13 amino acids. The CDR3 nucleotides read TGTGCCACCAGGACAGGGTACACCGGGGAGCTGTTTTTT. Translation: CATRTGYTGELFF. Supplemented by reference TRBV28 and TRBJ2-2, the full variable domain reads DVKVTQSSRYLVKRTGEKVFLECVQDMDHENMFWYRQDPGLGLRLIYFSYDVKMKEKGDIPEGYSVSREKKERFSLILESASTNQTSMYLCATRTGYTGELFFGEGSRLTVL.

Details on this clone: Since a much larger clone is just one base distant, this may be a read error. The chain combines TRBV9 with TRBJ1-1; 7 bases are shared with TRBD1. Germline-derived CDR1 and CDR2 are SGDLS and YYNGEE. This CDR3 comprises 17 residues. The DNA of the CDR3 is TGTGCCAGCAGCGTAGGCCCTCCAGACAGGGAGAACACTGAAGCTGTCTTT. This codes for CASSVGPPDRENTEAVF.

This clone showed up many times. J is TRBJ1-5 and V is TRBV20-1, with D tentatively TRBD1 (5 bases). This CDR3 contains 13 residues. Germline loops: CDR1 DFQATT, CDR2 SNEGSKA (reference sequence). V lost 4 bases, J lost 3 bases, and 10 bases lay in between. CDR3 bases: TGCAGTGCTAAATTGGGGCACAATCAGCCCCAGCATTTT. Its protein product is CSAKLGHNQPQHF.

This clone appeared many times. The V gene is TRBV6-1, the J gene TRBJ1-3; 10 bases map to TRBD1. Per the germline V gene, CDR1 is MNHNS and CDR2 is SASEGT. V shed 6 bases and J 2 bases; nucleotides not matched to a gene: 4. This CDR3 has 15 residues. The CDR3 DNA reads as TGTGCCAGCAGGCGGGGGACAGGGGCTGGAAACACCATATATTTT. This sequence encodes CASRRGTGAGNTIYF.

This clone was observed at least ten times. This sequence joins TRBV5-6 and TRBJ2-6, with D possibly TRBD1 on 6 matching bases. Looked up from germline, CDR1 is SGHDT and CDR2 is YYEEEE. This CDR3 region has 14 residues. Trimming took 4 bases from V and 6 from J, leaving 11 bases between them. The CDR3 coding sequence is TGTGCCAGCAGCCCCAGGGGTGAGGCCAACGTCCTGACTTTC. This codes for CASSPRGEANVLTF.

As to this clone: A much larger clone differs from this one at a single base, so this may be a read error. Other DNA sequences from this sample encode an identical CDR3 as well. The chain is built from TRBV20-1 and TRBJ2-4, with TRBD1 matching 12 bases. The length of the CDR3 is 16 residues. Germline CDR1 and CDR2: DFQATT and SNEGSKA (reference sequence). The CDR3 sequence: CSARPPGQGAGNIQYF. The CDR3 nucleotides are TGCAGCGCTAGGCCCCCGGGACAGGGGGCAGGAAACATTCAGTACTTC.

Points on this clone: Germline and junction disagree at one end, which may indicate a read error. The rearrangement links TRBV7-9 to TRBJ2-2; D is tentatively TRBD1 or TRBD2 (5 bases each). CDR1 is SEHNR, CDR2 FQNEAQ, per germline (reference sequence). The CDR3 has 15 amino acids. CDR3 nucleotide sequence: TGTGCCAGCAGCTTAGCGTCGCAAAACACCTGGGACCTGTTTTTT. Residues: CASSLASQNTWDLFF.

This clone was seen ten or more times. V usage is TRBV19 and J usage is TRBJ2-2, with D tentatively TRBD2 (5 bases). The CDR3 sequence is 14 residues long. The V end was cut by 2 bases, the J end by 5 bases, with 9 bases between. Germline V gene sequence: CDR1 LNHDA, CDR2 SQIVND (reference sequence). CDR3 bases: TGTGCCAGTAGTATAAGCTCGGGAACCGGGGAGCTGTTTTTT. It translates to CASSISSGTGELFF.

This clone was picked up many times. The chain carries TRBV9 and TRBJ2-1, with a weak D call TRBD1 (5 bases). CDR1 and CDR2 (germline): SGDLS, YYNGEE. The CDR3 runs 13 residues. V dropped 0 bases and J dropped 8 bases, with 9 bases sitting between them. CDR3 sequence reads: CASSVGIRDEQFF. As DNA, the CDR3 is TGTGCCAGCAGCGTAGGGATCAGGGATGAGCAGTTCTTC. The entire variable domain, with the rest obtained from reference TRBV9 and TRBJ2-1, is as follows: DSGVTQTPKHLITATGQRVTLRCSPRSGDLSVYWYQQSLDQGLQFLIQYYNGEERAKGNILERFSAQQFPDLHSELNLSSLELGDSALYFCASSVGIRDEQFFGPGTRLTVL.

The CDR3 loop is CASRPWRTTTGELFF. The CDR3 DNA sequence: TGTGCCAGCAGGCCGTGGAGGACCACCACCGGGGAGCTGTTTTTT. This chain joins TRBV6-2 or TRBV6-3 and TRBJ2-2, with D possibly TRBD2 on 5 matching bases. The CDR3 runs 15 residues. Germline V CDR1 and CDR2: MNHEY, SVGEGT. V was shortened by 6 bases and J by 4 bases, with 15 bases between the two germline ends.

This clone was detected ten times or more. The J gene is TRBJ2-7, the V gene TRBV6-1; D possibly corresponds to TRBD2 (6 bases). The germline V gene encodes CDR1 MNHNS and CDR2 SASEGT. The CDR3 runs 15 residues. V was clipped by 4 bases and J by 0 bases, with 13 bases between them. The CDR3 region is CASSAGTPLSYEQYF. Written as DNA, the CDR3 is TGTGCCAGCAGTGCCGGGACTCCGCTCTCCTACGAGCAGTACTTC.

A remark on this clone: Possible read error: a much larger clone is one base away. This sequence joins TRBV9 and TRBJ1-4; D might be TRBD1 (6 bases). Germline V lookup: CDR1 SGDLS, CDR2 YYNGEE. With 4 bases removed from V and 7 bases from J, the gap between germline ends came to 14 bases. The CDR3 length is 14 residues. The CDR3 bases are TGTGCCAGCAGCACCGGGACAAAGGGTGAAAAACTGTTTTTT. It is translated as CASSTGTKGEKLFF.

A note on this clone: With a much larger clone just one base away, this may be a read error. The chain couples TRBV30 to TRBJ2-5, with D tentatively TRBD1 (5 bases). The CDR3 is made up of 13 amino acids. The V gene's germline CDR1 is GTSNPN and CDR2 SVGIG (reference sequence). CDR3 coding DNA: TGTGCCCGGAGTCAGGGTCCCCCCCAGACCCAGTACTTC. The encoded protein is CARSQGPPQTQYF.

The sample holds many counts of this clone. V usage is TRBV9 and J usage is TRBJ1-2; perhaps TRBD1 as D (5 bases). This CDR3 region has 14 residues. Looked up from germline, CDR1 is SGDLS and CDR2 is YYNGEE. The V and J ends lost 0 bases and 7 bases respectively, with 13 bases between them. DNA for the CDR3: TGTGCCAGCAGCGTAGCCTATCAGGGAGGTGGCTACACCTTC. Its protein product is CASSVAYQGGGYTF.

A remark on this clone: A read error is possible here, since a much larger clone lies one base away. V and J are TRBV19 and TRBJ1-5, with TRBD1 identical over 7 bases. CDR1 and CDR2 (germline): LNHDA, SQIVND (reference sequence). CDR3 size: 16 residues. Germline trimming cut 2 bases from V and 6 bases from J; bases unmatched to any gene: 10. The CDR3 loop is CASSIRGGGEVQPQHF. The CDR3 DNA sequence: TGTGCCAGTAGTATAAGAGGAGGGGGCGAGGTTCAGCCCCAGCATTTT.

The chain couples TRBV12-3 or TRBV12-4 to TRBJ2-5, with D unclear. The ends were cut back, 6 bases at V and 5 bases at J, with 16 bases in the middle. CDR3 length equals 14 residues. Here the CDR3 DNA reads TGTGCCAGCAGCCGCAGCGTGAGTGGGGAGACCCAGTACTTC. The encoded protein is CASSRSVSGETQYF.